A selection of T cell receptor beta chains follows, all from one sample in a study of blood T cell repertoires in COVID-19. Here immunoSEQ multiplex PCR was the method, and the copy in TCRdb shows in-frame clones only, minus some. The sample holds about 240,000 clones, about four fifths seen once. Sample: peripheral blood. The receptors come from a man aged 25 to 40 who had recovered from COVID-19. CDR3s include the opening cysteine and the closing phenylalanine or tryptophan. D genes are given only for firm matches. Some rows mark clone size as missing; the rest say once, few, many or name a class of expanded clone.

DNA,CDR3,J,V,size,D
TGTGCCAGCAGTGGTCAGGAGGGGGAGCAGTACTTC,CASSGQEGEQYF,TRBJ2-7,TRBV2,-,-
TGTGCCAGCAGCTTAACAGGGGAAGAGACCCAGTACTTC,CASSLTGEETQYF,TRBJ2-5,TRBV7-3,-,-
TGCGCCAGCAGCTTCACGGGGGGGCCCGGTGCCCGGGAGCTGTTTTTT,CASSFTGGPGARELFF,TRBJ2-2,TRBV5-1,-,TRBD2
TGTGCCAGCAGCTATGGGACAGGGATTCCTGAGTCCACTGAAGCTTTCTTT,CASSYGTGIPESTEAFF,TRBJ1-1,TRBV7-9,-,TRBD1
TGTGCCAGCGCGACCGGGGGAAGAAACATTCAGTACTTC,CASATGGRNIQYF,TRBJ2-4,TRBV5-8,-,-
TGTGCCACCAGCGCCGAGGGGGTAGACACTGAAGCTTTCTTT,CATSAEGVDTEAFF,TRBJ1-1,TRBV15,-,-
TGTGCCAGCAGCCCCAGTGAAAACTATGGCTACACCTTC,CASSPSENYGYTF,TRBJ1-2,TRBV5-4,-,-
TGTGCCAGTAGTATAGTTGGGACAAGGACTAACTATGGCTACACCTTC,CASSIVGTRTNYGYTF,TRBJ1-2,TRBV19,-,-
TGCAGCGTTTTTTCCGGGCAGCGGGGAAACAATGAGCAGTTCTTC,CSVFSGQRGNNEQFF,TRBJ2-1,TRBV29-1,-,TRBD2
TGTGCCAGCAGCTTAGGGGGGGAAAACACCGGGGAGCTGTTTTTT,CASSLGGENTGELFF,TRBJ2-2,TRBV7-2,-,-
TGTGCCAGCAGTTTCCGTAGGGGACTAGCGGGGCTGGGAACCGGGGAGCTGTTTTTT,CASSFRRGLAGLGTGELFF,TRBJ2-2,TRBV28,-,TRBD2
TGTGCCAGCAGCCAAGATCTAAGTGTGTATGCCTACGAGCAGTACTTC,CASSQDLSVYAYEQYF,TRBJ2-7,TRBV3-1/TRBV3-2,-,-
TGTGCCAGCTCACCACCGGGGATAGGAAGACAGGGAACTAATGAAAAACTGTTTTTT,CASSPPGIGRQGTNEKLFF,TRBJ1-4,TRBV18,-,TRBD1
TGTGCCAGCAGCAACTACGGGGATGGCTACACCTTC,CASSNYGDGYTF,TRBJ1-2,TRBV6-5,-,-
TGCGCCAGCAGCTTGGAAGGGACAGGTCATCGGTCACCCCTCCACTTT,CASSLEGTGHRSPLHF,TRBJ1-6,TRBV5-1,-,TRBD1
TGCGCCAGCAGCCCCAGGGGCTATACGAACACCGGGGAGCTGTTTTTT,CASSPRGYTNTGELFF,TRBJ2-2,TRBV5-1,-,-
TGTGCCAGCAGTTTACTAGCGACAGGGGGAAATCAGCCCCAGCATTTT,CASSLLATGGNQPQHF,TRBJ1-5,TRBV6-2/TRBV6-3,-,TRBD1
TGTGCCAGCAAGAGGGGGGGAGGTTCCTACGAGCAGTACTTC,CASKRGGGSYEQYF,TRBJ2-7,TRBV11-2,-,-
TGTGCCAGCAGTCCCGGACAGGGGTGGACTGAAGCTTTCTTT,CASSPGQGWTEAFF,TRBJ1-1,TRBV28,-,TRBD1
TGTGCCAGCAGTTTTACCCCACAGGGTTCGCGGACTGAAGCTTTCTTT,CASSFTPQGSRTEAFF,TRBJ1-1,TRBV27,-,-
TGTGCCAGCAGCCTTACAGCGGGGCTAGCCGGAGATACGCAGTATTTT,CASSLTAGLAGDTQYF,TRBJ2-3,TRBV9,once,TRBD2
TGTGCCAGCGCACCAAGAATGGGCGGGAGGACAGATACGCAGTATTTT,CASAPRMGGRTDTQYF,TRBJ2-3,TRBV4-2,-,TRBD2
TGCGCCAGCAGCCCCGACAGGGTTTGGGATACGCAGTATTTT,CASSPDRVWDTQYF,TRBJ2-3,TRBV5-1,-,TRBD1
TGTGCCAGCAGCCCCCGGGACAGGGGTACGCAGTATTTT,CASSPRDRGTQYF,TRBJ2-3,TRBV7-3,-,TRBD1
TGTGCCAGCAGCTCTGGGGCGCTAAGAGACTATGGCTACACCTTC,CASSSGALRDYGYTF,TRBJ1-2,TRBV7-2,-,-
TGTGCCAGCAGTTACGGCATAACCACAGATACGCAGTATTTT,CASSYGITTDTQYF,TRBJ2-3,TRBV6-5,-,-
TGTGCTAGTGGTTTAAACCGAGACTACGAGCAGTACTTC,CASGLNRDYEQYF,TRBJ2-7,TRBV12-5,-,-
TGTGCCAGCAGTTTGGGCAGGGTTATGAATTCACCCCTCCACTTT,CASSLGRVMNSPLHF,TRBJ1-6,TRBV27,-,-
TGTGCCAGCAGCTTCCTTCAGGGTGGGGCCAACGTCCTGACTTTC,CASSFLQGGANVLTF,TRBJ2-6,TRBV11-2,-,-
TGTGCCAGCAGCCAAGATCATTATCGGGACAGGGGGCAGGACGGGGAGCTGTTTTTT,CASSQDHYRDRGQDGELFF,TRBJ2-2,TRBV14,-,TRBD1
TGTGCCAGCAGCCCCGTGGGCGGGGGGACCCAAGAGACCCAGTACTTC,CASSPVGGGTQETQYF,TRBJ2-5,TRBV7-2,-,TRBD2
TGTGCCAGCAGTTTACTAGCGTCCACCGGGGAGCTGTTTTTT,CASSLLASTGELFF,TRBJ2-2,TRBV27,-,-
TGTGCCAGCAGCCTCTCGAGGCTAGCGGGGATCCAAGAGACCCAGTACTTC,CASSLSRLAGIQETQYF,TRBJ2-5,TRBV7-3,-,TRBD2
TGTGCCAGCAGCAGTAAGAAGGGACAGGGTGGTGGAGATACGCAGTATTTT,CASSSKKGQGGGDTQYF,TRBJ2-3,TRBV7-9,-,TRBD1
TGCGCCAGCAGCTTGGCAGGGGACAGGGGGCCTTTCTTT,CASSLAGDRGPFF,TRBJ1-1,TRBV5-1,-,TRBD1
TGTGCCAGCAACGGACTCTACAATGAGCAGTTCTTC,CASNGLYNEQFF,TRBJ2-1,TRBV3-1/TRBV3-2,-,-
TGTGCCACCAGTGATTCAACAAGGGGGACTGAAGCTTTCTTT,CATSDSTRGTEAFF,TRBJ1-1,TRBV24-1,few,-
TGTGCCAGCAGCCGCTGGACAGGAGGGCCAAATCAGCCCCAGCATTTT,CASSRWTGGPNQPQHF,TRBJ1-5,TRBV7-9,few,TRBD1
TGTGCCAGCAGGGGACAGGGTTACGAGCAGTACTTC,CASRGQGYEQYF,TRBJ2-7,TRBV12-3/TRBV12-4,-,TRBD1
TGTGCCAGCAGAGCCGTAAGGGGATTCACCTTGAACACTGAAGCTTTCTTT,CASRAVRGFTLNTEAFF,TRBJ1-1,TRBV11-2,-,-
TGCGCCAGCAGCCTACGGACAGGGCGGGACGAGCAGTACTTC,CASSLRTGRDEQYF,TRBJ2-7,TRBV5-1,-,TRBD1
TGTGCCAGCAGTTTATCGGTCGGGAGCACAGATACGCAGTATTTT,CASSLSVGSTDTQYF,TRBJ2-3,TRBV28,-,-
TGTGCCAGCAGTGAAGCGCAGGTTAAGGCTGGAAACACCATATATTTT,CASSEAQVKAGNTIYF,TRBJ1-3,TRBV6-1,-,-
TGTGCCAGCGCGGGGCAGGGATTGGATGGCTACACCTTC,CASAGQGLDGYTF,TRBJ1-2,TRBV5-4,-,-
TGTGCCAGCAGGCCTGACTCTTATGGCTACACCTTC,CASRPDSYGYTF,TRBJ1-2,TRBV2,-,-
TGCGCCAGCAGCCGTAGTAGTGGCTACACCTTC,CASSRSSGYTF,TRBJ1-2,TRBV4-1,-,-
TGTGCCAGCAGCGTAAGGGGGACAGAATATGGGAATGAGCAGTTCTTC,CASSVRGTEYGNEQFF,TRBJ2-1,TRBV9,-,TRBD1
TGTGCCAGCAGCGTAGGGCGGGGCGCTTTCTTT,CASSVGRGAFF,TRBJ1-1,TRBV7-9,-,-
TGTGCCAGCAGTATTGGGACAGGGATTCCTCAGCCCCAGCATTTT,CASSIGTGIPQPQHF,TRBJ1-5,TRBV6-5,-,TRBD1
TGTGCCAGCAGCCCCACCACAAAGAACACTGAAGCTTTCTTT,CASSPTTKNTEAFF,TRBJ1-1,TRBV9,-,-
TGTGCCAGCAGCCCCGACAGGGTCTATGGCTACACCTTC,CASSPDRVYGYTF,TRBJ1-2,TRBV7-9,-,TRBD1
TGTGCTAGTGGCCTGGACAGGACCCCCGGGGAGCTGTTTTTT,CASGLDRTPGELFF,TRBJ2-2,TRBV12-5,-,TRBD1